The 12 T cell receptor beta chains below all came from one sample that was sequenced in a study of blood T cell repertoires in COVID-19. The method was immunoSEQ multiplex PCR; TCRdb's version includes in-frame clones alone and lacks a portion of them. The sample shows approximately 250,000 clones, 75% to 85% of them seen only once. The sequenced material came from peripheral blood. Receptors originate from a human donor in a cohort sampled during active COVID-19.

This chain links TRBV10-2 with TRBJ2-2, with D perhaps matching TRBD2 (6 bases). With 3 bases removed from V and 2 bases from J, the gap between germline ends came to 13 bases. There are 16 residues in the CDR3. Germline lookup yields CDR1 WSHSY and CDR2 SAAADI. The CDR3 here is CASSDLLAANTGELFF. Here the CDR3 DNA reads TGCGCCAGCAGTGATTTACTAGCCGCCAACACCGGGGAGCTGTTTTTT.

The chain employs TRBV28 and TRBJ2-7, with D perhaps TRBD2 (6 bases). Germline V gene lookup returns CDR1 MDHEN and CDR2 SYDVKM. Between the trimmed V and J ends, which lost 6 bases and 0 bases, there was a span of 15 bases. This CDR3 contains 15 residues. The DNA for the CDR3 is TGTGCCAGCAGGATAGCTAGCGATAGCTCCTACGAGCAGTACTTC. Its translation is CASRIASDSSYEQYF.

The chain recombines TRBV18 with TRBJ2-4, with D possibly being TRBD2 (7 bases). CDR1 and CDR2 from the germline V gene are KGHSH and LQKENI. The V end lost 2 bases, the J end lost 1 base, and 12 bases lay between the germline ends. This CDR3 is built from 16 residues. CDR3: CASSPMGGLAKNIQYF. CDR3 in DNA: TGTGCCAGCTCACCAATGGGGGGGCTTGCCAAAAACATTCAGTACTTC.

This clone appeared a few times. This chain connects TRBV30 to TRBJ2-7, with D uncertain. The germline V and J ends were trimmed by 0 bases and 3 bases, with 9 bases remaining between them. Germline loops: CDR1 GTSNPN, CDR2 SVGIG (reference sequence). CDR3 length: 13 amino acids. The CDR3 loop is CAWSVALYYEQYF. CDR3 coding DNA: TGTGCCTGGAGTGTAGCGTTATACTACGAGCAGTACTTC.

The chain links TRBV30 to TRBJ2-7; perhaps TRBD1 as D (6 bases). V was shortened by 1 base and J by 5 bases, with 9 bases between the two germline ends. Per germline, CDR1 GTSNPN and CDR2 SVGIG (reference sequence). CDR3 length: 12 residues. The chain's CDR3 is CAWSDRVDEQYF. The DNA for the CDR3 is TGTGCCTGGAGTGACAGGGTGGACGAGCAGTACTTC.

The gene calls are TRBV5-1 and TRBJ2-1; no definite D call. The V end was cut by 3 bases, the J end by 5 bases, with 15 bases between. CDR1 SGHRS and CDR2 YFSETQ come from the germline V gene. The CDR3 consists of 15 residues. CDR3 bases: TGCGCCAGCAGCTCGGAACCGGGTAGCCACAATGAGCAGTTCTTC. Its translation: CASSSEPGSHNEQFF.

This sequence joins TRBV19 and TRBJ2-5; no firm D call. Per germline, CDR1 LNHDA and CDR2 SQIVND (reference sequence). V shed 3 bases and J shed 4 bases, with 6 bases lying between them. This CDR3 has 12 residues. This chain's CDR3 is CASSMVRETQYF. In DNA form, the CDR3 reads TGTGCCAGTAGTATGGTCAGAGAGACCCAGTACTTC.

The rearrangement links TRBV9 to TRBJ1-2, with 7 bases matching TRBD1. Germline V lookup: CDR1 SGDLS, CDR2 YYNGEE. With 4 bases clipped from V and 4 bases from J, the junction kept 10 bases outside the gene matches. This CDR3 spans 15 amino acids. CDR3 DNA sequence: TGTGCCAGCAGCAGCGGACAGGACCGACCCTATGGCTACACCTTC. Translation: CASSSGQDRPYGYTF.

The rearrangement links TRBV27 to TRBJ1-4; tentatively, D is TRBD1 (6 bases). The CDR3 totals 14 residues. Trimming removed 6 bases at V and 4 bases at J, with 12 bases between. Germline CDR1 reads MNHEY; CDR2 reads SMNVEV (reference sequence). The CDR3 region is CASRSGHLNEKLFF. Written as DNA, the CDR3 is TGTGCCAGCAGGTCGGGACACCTTAATGAAAAACTGTTTTTT.

V and J are TRBV10-3 and TRBJ2-1; D is unresolved. This CDR3 has 12 amino acids. The germline CDR1 and CDR2 sequences are ENHRY and SYGVKD. Trimming shortened V by 6 bases and J by 6 bases, and 9 bases separated the two germline ends. CDR3 region: CAISAGFNEQFF. CDR3 DNA: TGTGCCATCAGCGCCGGGTTCAATGAGCAGTTCTTC.

This clone has a handful of counts. CDR3 nucleotide sequence: TGTGCCAGCAATGCACAGGTGTCATACGAGCAGTACTTC. This encodes CASNAQVSYEQYF. This sequence joins TRBV7-9 and TRBJ2-7; a weak D match, TRBD1 (5 bases). V was pared by 7 bases and J by 4 bases, with 14 bases between. Germline CDR1 reads SEHNR; CDR2 reads FQNEAQ (reference sequence). This CDR3 is built from 13 residues.

CDR3 region: CASSPKRERGGQETQYF. The CDR3 region has the DNA TGTGCCAGCTCCCCCAAGCGGGAGCGGGGGGGCCAAGAGACCCAGTACTTC. The V and J genes are TRBV18 and TRBJ2-5, with 10 bases fitting TRBD2. The CDR3 is made up of 17 amino acids. With 6 bases clipped from V and 1 base from J, the junction kept 11 bases outside the gene matches. Germline V gene lookup returns CDR1 KGHSH and CDR2 LQKENI. Based on the CDR3 plus reference TRBV18 and TRBJ2-5, the full variable domain is NAGVMQNPRHLVRRRGQEARLRCSPMKGHSHVYWYRQLPEEGLKFMVYLQKENIIDESGMPKERFSAEFPKEGPSILRIQQVVRGDSAAYFCASSPKRERGGQETQYFGPGTRLLVL.